These T cell receptor beta chains were read from a single sample in a study of blood T cell repertoires in COVID-19. Measured with immunoSEQ multiplex PCR; TCRdb has only the in-frame clones, and not every one. The repertoire has 250,000 to 350,000 clones, around 89% of them found once; the top ten carry about 4.5%. The sample comprised PBMCs or T cells enriched from blood (not recorded which). Receptors were obtained from a young woman with acute COVID-19. Both conserved end residues are part of each CDR3. Each record gives: V gene, J gene, clone size, CDR3 length, CDR3 protein. A clone size is listed for some rows: how often the clone was seen (once, few, many), or a class if it is expanded.

v_call: TRBV7-9; j_call: TRBJ2-3; clone_size: NA; cdr3_length: 16; cdr3_aa: CASSSPKDRETDTQYF
v_call: TRBV5-6; j_call: TRBJ1-2; clone_size: NA; cdr3_length: 15; cdr3_aa: CASSLVAGQGYGYTF
v_call: TRBV24-1; j_call: TRBJ1-2; clone_size: NA; cdr3_length: 16; cdr3_aa: CATSDPRLTGAGGYTF
v_call: TRBV15; j_call: TRBJ1-1; clone_size: NA; cdr3_length: 14; cdr3_aa: CATSRETVPTEAFF
v_call: TRBV10-3; j_call: TRBJ2-2; clone_size: once; cdr3_length: 17; cdr3_aa: CAISESRLAGGGGELFF
v_call: TRBV5-6; j_call: TRBJ1-5; clone_size: NA; cdr3_length: 15; cdr3_aa: CASSLKGQYNQPQHF
v_call: TRBV28; j_call: TRBJ2-1; clone_size: NA; cdr3_length: 15; cdr3_aa: CASSQLADFYNEQFF
v_call: TRBV6-1; j_call: TRBJ1-5; clone_size: NA; cdr3_length: 16; cdr3_aa: CASSAVGTGGNQPQHF
v_call: TRBV19; j_call: TRBJ1-5; clone_size: NA; cdr3_length: 15; cdr3_aa: CASSMLQGENQPQHF
v_call: TRBV7-2; j_call: TRBJ1-2; clone_size: NA; cdr3_length: 17; cdr3_aa: CASSPGRTGGVKYGYTF
v_call: TRBV27; j_call: TRBJ1-1; clone_size: few; cdr3_length: 15; cdr3_aa: CASSKSEGWGTEAFF
v_call: TRBV7-6; j_call: TRBJ2-1; clone_size: NA; cdr3_length: 17; cdr3_aa: CASSQLAGGTAYNEQFF
v_call: TRBV29-1; j_call: TRBJ1-2; clone_size: NA; cdr3_length: 9; cdr3_aa: CSDSHGYTF
v_call: TRBV28; j_call: TRBJ1-1; clone_size: NA; cdr3_length: 11; cdr3_aa: CASSFLTEAFF
v_call: TRBV27; j_call: TRBJ1-6; clone_size: NA; cdr3_length: 16; cdr3_aa: CASSTTRSSYNSPLHF
v_call: TRBV28; j_call: TRBJ1-1; clone_size: few; cdr3_length: 15; cdr3_aa: CASKSGGQGNTEAFF
v_call: TRBV5-6; j_call: TRBJ2-2; clone_size: NA; cdr3_length: 15; cdr3_aa: CASSFREGLAGELFF
v_call: TRBV6-5; j_call: TRBJ1-2; clone_size: once; cdr3_length: 14; cdr3_aa: CASRRTATNYGYTF
v_call: TRBV9; j_call: TRBJ2-3; clone_size: NA; cdr3_length: 15; cdr3_aa: CASSVGVGATDTQYF
v_call: TRBV7-2; j_call: TRBJ2-1; clone_size: NA; cdr3_length: 15; cdr3_aa: CASSWQGAYHNEQFF
v_call: TRBV5-6; j_call: TRBJ1-6; clone_size: NA; cdr3_length: 15; cdr3_aa: CASSLGDTYNSPLHF
v_call: TRBV27; j_call: TRBJ1-1; clone_size: NA; cdr3_length: 14; cdr3_aa: CASSLVQGWTEAFF
v_call: TRBV5-1; j_call: TRBJ2-3; clone_size: NA; cdr3_length: 16; cdr3_aa: CASSGGTFSSTDTQYF
v_call: TRBV5-1; j_call: TRBJ1-1; clone_size: NA; cdr3_length: 13; cdr3_aa: CASSLTGDTEAFF
v_call: TRBV5-4; j_call: TRBJ1-3; clone_size: NA; cdr3_length: 15; cdr3_aa: CASSYGSRTRNTIYF
v_call: TRBV10-3; j_call: TRBJ2-1; clone_size: NA; cdr3_length: 15; cdr3_aa: CAISEVLQGGDEQFF
v_call: TRBV19; j_call: TRBJ1-3; clone_size: NA; cdr3_length: 15; cdr3_aa: CASSTRQGQGNTIYF
v_call: TRBV9; j_call: TRBJ2-3; clone_size: NA; cdr3_length: 16; cdr3_aa: CASSVPRGQGTDTQYF
v_call: TRBV9; j_call: TRBJ2-1; clone_size: NA; cdr3_length: 13; cdr3_aa: CASSETGPGEQFF
v_call: TRBV18; j_call: TRBJ2-2; clone_size: once; cdr3_length: 15; cdr3_aa: CASSPRTTNTGELFF
v_call: TRBV7-2; j_call: TRBJ1-2; clone_size: NA; cdr3_length: 14; cdr3_aa: CASSFDRANYGYTF
v_call: TRBV6-5; j_call: TRBJ1-5; clone_size: NA; cdr3_length: 13; cdr3_aa: CASSLQENQPQHF
v_call: TRBV28; j_call: TRBJ1-6; clone_size: NA; cdr3_length: 14; cdr3_aa: CASRGQSYNSPLHF
v_call: TRBV7-9; j_call: TRBJ1-3; clone_size: NA; cdr3_length: 16; cdr3_aa: CASSSTHRDSGNTIYF
v_call: TRBV3-1/TRBV3-2; j_call: TRBJ2-4; clone_size: few; cdr3_length: 19; cdr3_aa: CASSQESLSRDRNKNIQYF